The clone carrying this T cell receptor (beta chain) has only a few counts. The antigen is undetermined. This sample was included in a study of identical twins. Study outcomes and limitations: Twins shared out-of-frame alpha sequences with excess low generation probability. Invariant cells of the MAIT and iNKT types might have partly distorted the zero-insertion analyses. In cord blood, abundant beta clonotypes had fewer insertions; memory showed no trend.

CDR1 is DFQATT, CDR2 SNEGSKA, per germline (reference sequence). The CDR3 totals 14 residues. Trimming stripped 3 bases from V and 3 bases from J, with 12 bases between. Template switching supplied a universal primer site; unique molecular identifiers were carried on the cDNA. TCRdb reanalysed the 5' RACE reads using MiXCR and keeps one entry per CDR3 protein. The table lists 1.5 million or so distinct CDR3 sequences, under 35% of them singletons, with about 0.3% in the top ten. Sequenced material: cord blood. The V gene is TRBV20-1, the J gene TRBJ2-1; TRBD2 might be the D (7 bases). This TCR was recovered from a newborn girl in good health. CDR3 nucleotide sequence: TGCAGTGCTAGGGGGGGGGGCCGCTACAATGAGCAGTTCTTC. Its protein product is CSARGGGRYNEQFF.